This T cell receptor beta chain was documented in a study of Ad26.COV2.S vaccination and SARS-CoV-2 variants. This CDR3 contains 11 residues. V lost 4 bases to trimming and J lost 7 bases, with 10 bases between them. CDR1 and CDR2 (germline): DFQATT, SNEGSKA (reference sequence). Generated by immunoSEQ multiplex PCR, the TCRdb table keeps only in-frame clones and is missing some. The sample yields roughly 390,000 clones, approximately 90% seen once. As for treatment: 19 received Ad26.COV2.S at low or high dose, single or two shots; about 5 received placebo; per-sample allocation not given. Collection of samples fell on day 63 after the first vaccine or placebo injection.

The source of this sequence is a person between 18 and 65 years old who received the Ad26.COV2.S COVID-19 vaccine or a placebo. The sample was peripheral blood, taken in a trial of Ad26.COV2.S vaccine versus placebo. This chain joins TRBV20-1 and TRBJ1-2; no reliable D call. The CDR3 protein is CSATVSLGYTF. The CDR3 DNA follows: TGCAGTGCTACCGTCAGTCTTGGCTACACCTTC.